This T cell receptor (beta chain) was retrieved from a study of shared clonotypes between healthy human individuals (dated by TCRdb to the early 2020s). Turning to the overall study: A couple of women and a few men aged 18 to 49 years were included in the cohort. Per donor, three plates each were used for CD4 naive and CD4 memory, two for CD8 naive, and one for CD8 memory. The study deeply sequenced blood TCR repertoires of about five healthy adults to estimate repertoire size and the extent of clonotype sharing between individuals. To increase sequencing depth and limit assay-specific biases, TCR repertoire library preparation and sequencing were carried out by different laboratories using diverse techniques. Between about 0.85 and 9.5 billion PBMCs per donor were obtained by leukapheresis. Findings and caveats that apply to the study as a whole: Clonotypes shared by all four sorted-subset donors showed higher generation probabilities than non-shared clonotypes. Incomplete sequencing was indicated by rarefaction of sorted-subset datasets, despite the large sequencing depth. Pairwise subsampling indicated that sequencing depth was expected to affect the degree of clonotype sharing among donors. Estimated clonotype richness was generally larger for naive than for memory subsets. About 5% of naive CD4, 3.5% of naive CD8, around 2.3% of memory CD4, and 0.4% of memory CD8 clonotypes were shared across several donors. Sampling was restricted to blood, and TCR repertoires in tissues likely differ from the TCR repertoires found in blood. Because the study included a small number of donors, the genetic and exposure-history diversity represented was limited.

This clone appeared once. Its antigen is currently not known. One base away there is no much larger clone; base qualities are not given. Using the deep immunoSEQ assay, multiplex PCR amplified TCR CDR3 regions from genomic DNA. Extracted genomic DNA from each cell subset was distributed evenly across all wells of several immunoSEQ 96-well plates, and each plate was treated as a replicate. Each replicate PCR for sorted subsets received 200 ng genomic DNA, equal to 28,000 or so T cell genomes. Purified libraries were measured with a Qubit 3.0 fluorometer, size-checked on a Bioanalyzer 2100, and measured again with the KAPA Library Quantification kit. Every immunoSEQ 96-well plate was sequenced on a separate single-read 150-cycle Illumina NextSeq 550 flow cell. The authors' analysis ran thus. Because the immunoSEQ output included only junctional sequences and no quality scores, the filtering could not be the same as the filtering used for full-length reads. Sequences were annotated with PyIR, a Python wrapper for IgBLAST v1.9, and V/J genes and CDR3 were assigned using IMGT germline references. Any read was removed if the V/J assignment was weak (E-value above 1e-6), the CDR3 was missing, or the read contained stop codons, out-of-frame junctions, or ambiguous translated residues. A V3J clonotype was defined by an identical inferred V gene, J gene, and CDR3 amino acid sequence. Percentage overlap between repertoires was calculated by dividing the number of shared unique clonotypes by the size of the smaller repertoire. RTK rarefaction, the Chao1 estimator, and Recon v2.1 estimates of unobserved clonotypes were used to assess repertoire richness. Generation probabilities were computed with OLGA for all TCRbeta clonotypes obtained by the gDNA method from a handful of donors. TCRdb took over this immuneACCESS table, retaining in-frame rearrangements with V and J assigned. Such tables are incomplete; in checked studies, under half of the missing clones stem from an unresolved V gene, and the remainder is unexplained. That table is the source of V, J and clone size, and D and trimming were worked out from the DNA. This sample holds around 2,000,000 clones; about 95% were observed only once. The ten largest clones add up to 1.1% of the sample.

The germline V gene yields SGHAT for CDR1 and FQNNGV for CDR2. V has 5 bases trimmed and J has 8 bases trimmed; junction bases matching no gene number 10. The CDR3 goes from the cysteine to the phenylalanine over 15 residues. The entry retains the CDR3 DNA only, 45 bases that are in frame from base 1. For the CD8 naive samples, CD45RO-negative cells were positively selected for CCR7, yielding a CD45RA+CCR7+ population from which TemRA cells were excluded. The donors were healthy, HIV-negative adults who had no recently reported acute infections or vaccinations. Every donor was a Caucasian adult residing in Nashville, Tennessee, USA. Blood was obtained by leukapheresis, after which PBMCs were separated by Ficoll-Histopaque density gradient centrifugation and cryopreserved in liquid nitrogen vapor phase. Analytical flow cytometry was used to check the purity and quantity of each magnetically sorted T cell population. Genomic DNA was isolated from every sorted fraction and measured by UV absorbance on a Nanodrop 2000c.

This TCR was sampled from a man aged 18-30 years in good health. Input material: naive CD8+ T cells sorted from blood. Reading the label with the study, this specimen's cell subset or site is: CD45RA+CCR7+. The rearrangement joined TRBV11-2 to TRBJ1-4, with 8 junctional bases fitting TRBD1. The CDR3 protein is CASSAYRGVEEKLFF. The sequenced DNA: TGTGCCAGCAGCGCGTACAGGGGGGTAGAGGAAAAACTGTTTTTT.